This is a list of T cell receptor beta chains from one sample in a study of blood T cell repertoires in COVID-19. Assay: immunoSEQ multiplex PCR; the TCRdb copy retains only in-frame clones and omits some. The data show about 220,000 clones, with roughly four fifths seen just once and 8% to 9% held by the top ten. Sequenced: peripheral blood. These receptors all stem from an elderly woman with COVID-19, enrolled during active disease. CDR3s include the opening cysteine and the closing phenylalanine or tryptophan. Each record gives: D gene, J gene, clone size, V gene, CDR3 protein, CDR3 DNA. D genes are given only for firm matches. Size tells how often a clone was seen (once, few, many) or the class of an expanded clone, and some rows leave it out.

NA,TRBJ2-5,few,TRBV3-1/TRBV3-2,CASSLWRETQYF,TGTGCCAGCAGCCTTTGGAGGGAGACCCAGTACTTC
NA,TRBJ1-6,NA,TRBV7-2,CASSLEHSLNSPLHF,TGTGCCAGCAGCTTAGAGCACAGCCTGAATTCACCCCTCCACTTT
NA,TRBJ1-6,few,TRBV2,CASRREVGNSPLHF,TGTGCCAGTAGGCGGGAAGTAGGTAATTCACCCCTCCACTTT
TRBD2,TRBJ2-3,NA,TRBV5-1,CASSRNPGLAGVDTQYF,TGCGCCAGCAGTCGAAACCCAGGACTAGCGGGGGTGGATACGCAGTATTTT
NA,TRBJ1-2,NA,TRBV13,CASSLDKHYGYTF,TGTGCCAGCAGCTTAGATAAGCACTATGGCTACACCTTC
NA,TRBJ2-5,few,TRBV5-3,CARSLQGTLETQYF,TGTGCCAGAAGCTTACAGGGCACTCTAGAGACCCAGTACTTC
NA,TRBJ2-2,NA,TRBV3-1/TRBV3-2,CASSHRVSVPGELFF,TGTGCCAGCAGCCACCGTGTTTCGGTTCCCGGGGAGCTGTTTTTT
NA,TRBJ1-3,NA,TRBV3-1/TRBV3-2,CASSKDSSGNTIYF,TGTGCCAGCAGCAAGGACAGCTCTGGAAACACCATATATTTT
TRBD2,TRBJ2-3,NA,TRBV5-1,CASSSGLAGSTDTQYF,TGCGCCAGCAGTTCAGGACTAGCGGGAAGCACAGATACGCAGTATTTT
TRBD1,TRBJ2-1,NA,TRBV7-3,CASSYDEGAGYNEQFF,TGTGCCAGCAGCTACGATGAGGGGGCGGGCTACAATGAGCAGTTCTTC
NA,TRBJ2-4,few,TRBV19,CASSNLAKNIQYF,TGTGCCAGTAGTAACTTAGCCAAAAACATTCAGTACTTC
NA,TRBJ1-1,NA,TRBV12-3/TRBV12-4,CASSPSVHTEAFF,TGTGCCAGCAGCCCCTCAGTGCACACTGAAGCTTTCTTT
NA,TRBJ2-5,NA,TRBV10-3,CAISVAGQETQYF,TGTGCCATCAGTGTTGCAGGGCAAGAGACCCAGTACTTC
NA,TRBJ2-3,NA,TRBV18,CASSPRGRTSVTDTQYF,TGTGCCAGCTCACCAAGGGGCCGGACCTCTGTGACAGATACGCAGTATTTT
TRBD1,TRBJ2-1,NA,TRBV27,CASSRTGKDNEQFF,TGTGCCAGCAGTCGGACAGGGAAGGACAATGAGCAGTTCTTC
NA,TRBJ1-4,NA,TRBV19,CASSIEGRTFNEKLFF,TGTGCCAGTAGTATAGAGGGCCGGACATTTAATGAAAAACTGTTTTTT
TRBD1,TRBJ2-3,NA,TRBV30,CAWTGQGTDTQYF,TGTGCCTGGACGGGACAGGGGACAGATACGCAGTATTTT
TRBD2,TRBJ2-7,NA,TRBV11-2,CASSLKTSDSYEQYF,TGTGCCAGCAGCCTAAAGACTAGCGACTCCTACGAGCAGTACTTC
NA,TRBJ1-5,once,TRBV30,CAWSRGSNQPQHF,TGTGCCTGGAGCCGGGGTAGCAATCAGCCCCAGCATTTT
NA,TRBJ1-1,NA,TRBV7-2,CASSLEGRKKAFF,TGTGCCAGCAGCTTAGAGGGGCGGAAAAAAGCTTTCTTT
NA,TRBJ2-7,NA,TRBV7-9,CASNVDTSYEQYF,TGTGCCAGCAACGTAGATACCTCCTACGAGCAGTACTTC
TRBD2,TRBJ2-7,NA,TRBV9,CASSSAGSEQYF,TGTGCCAGCAGCTCAGCGGGATCCGAGCAGTACTTC
TRBD2,TRBJ2-5,NA,TRBV5-1,CASSSHQRGVETQYF,TGCGCCAGCAGTTCCCATCAGCGGGGCGTAGAGACCCAGTACTTC
NA,TRBJ2-6,NA,TRBV5-6,CASSGKGKAGANVLTF,TGTGCCAGCAGCGGAAAGGGGAAAGCTGGGGCCAACGTCCTGACTTTC
NA,TRBJ2-7,NA,TRBV7-2,CASSLGAGPVYEQYF,TGTGCCAGCAGCTTAGGGGCAGGGCCCGTCTACGAGCAGTACTTC
TRBD1,TRBJ2-2,few,TRBV5-1,CASSPGQGTGELFF,TGCGCCAGCAGCCCAGGACAGGGCACCGGGGAGCTGTTTTTT
TRBD1,TRBJ2-5,NA,TRBV7-9,CASTLQGQGQETQYF,TGTGCCAGCACCTTACAGGGACAGGGGCAAGAGACCCAGTACTTC
NA,TRBJ2-2,NA,TRBV30,CAWSVSGQVTGELFF,TGTGCCTGGAGTGTATCTGGACAAGTCACCGGGGAGCTGTTTTTT
TRBD1,TRBJ2-2,once,TRBV11-3,CASSYQSPGQGFAGELFF,TGTGCCAGCAGCTACCAATCACCGGGACAGGGGTTCGCCGGGGAGCTGTTTTTT
TRBD1,TRBJ1-2,NA,TRBV6-2/TRBV6-3,CASRPDRVGTRGYTF,TGTGCCAGCAGGCCTGACAGGGTTGGCACGCGCGGCTACACCTTC
TRBD2,TRBJ2-5,NA,TRBV3-1/TRBV3-2,CASSSGLAGATLQETQYF,TGTGCCAGCAGTTCAGGACTAGCGGGGGCCACACTCCAAGAGACCCAGTACTTC
TRBD2,TRBJ2-5,NA,TRBV27,CASSLSGLAGAWVTQYF,TGTGCCAGCAGTTTATCGGGACTAGCGGGAGCCTGGGTGACCCAGTACTTC
NA,TRBJ2-7,NA,TRBV5-4,CASSLASYEQYF,TGTGCCAGCAGCTTGGCCTCGTACGAGCAGTACTTC
NA,TRBJ2-2,once,TRBV4-2,CASSREGELFF,TGTGCCAGCTCCAGGGAAGGGGAGCTGTTTTTT
NA,TRBJ2-2,NA,TRBV4-1,CASSQVAVKAGELFF,TGCGCCAGCAGCCAAGTAGCTGTCAAAGCCGGGGAGCTGTTTTTT
NA,TRBJ1-2,NA,TRBV24-1,CATSDSKTGYGYTF,TGTGCCACCAGTGATTCCAAAACCGGCTATGGCTACACCTTC
TRBD1,TRBJ2-7,NA,TRBV5-1,CASSLQGFVNEQYF,TGCGCCAGCAGTCTACAGGGGTTTGTTAACGAGCAGTACTTC
TRBD1,TRBJ1-1,NA,TRBV5-4,CASSNRDRGVRNTEAFF,TGTGCCAGCAGCAACCGGGACAGGGGTGTGAGGAACACTGAAGCTTTCTTT
TRBD1,TRBJ1-2,NA,TRBV30,CAARDRGQSGGYTF,TGTGCCGCCCGGGACAGGGGGCAGTCCGGTGGCTACACCTTC
TRBD2,TRBJ2-1,few,TRBV29-1,CSVEVGRRELIYNEQFF,TGCAGCGTTGAAGTAGGACGGCGGGAGTTGATTTACAATGAGCAGTTCTTC
NA,TRBJ2-2,many,TRBV7-9,CASSFPGGELFF,TGTGCCAGCAGCTTCCCAGGGGGGGAGCTGTTTTTT
NA,TRBJ1-1,NA,TRBV5-1,CASSLRTANTEAFF,TGCGCCAGCAGCTTGAGGACAGCGAACACTGAAGCTTTCTTT
NA,TRBJ1-3,few,TRBV21-1,CASSPRRRVGNTIYF,TGTGCCAGCAGCCCCCGGAGGAGGGTAGGAAACACCATATATTTT
TRBD1,TRBJ2-1,NA,TRBV29-1,CSGRDRGLLSYNEQFF,TGCAGCGGACGGGACAGGGGTCTCCTCTCCTACAATGAGCAGTTCTTC
TRBD2,TRBJ2-7,NA,TRBV28,CASSRPGLEYEQYF,TGTGCCAGCAGTCGCCCGGGACTAGAGTACGAGCAGTACTTC
TRBD1,TRBJ1-2,NA,TRBV29-1,CSARGTDSNYGYTF,TGCAGCGCAAGAGGGACAGACTCGAACTATGGCTACACCTTC
TRBD1,TRBJ1-2,NA,TRBV5-4,CASSVDRGGDYGYTF,TGTGCCAGCAGCGTTGACAGGGGGGGTGACTATGGCTACACCTTC
NA,TRBJ2-2,NA,TRBV28,CASTANGELFF,TGTGCCAGCACAGCGAACGGGGAGCTGTTTTTT
TRBD2,TRBJ2-2,NA,TRBV5-1,CASRLAATGELFF,TGCGCCTCCCGACTAGCGGCCACCGGGGAGCTGTTTTTT
TRBD2,TRBJ2-1,once,TRBV6-1,CASSEVIAGGVSSYNEQFF,TGTGCCAGCAGTGAAGTTATAGCGGGGGGCGTGAGCTCCTACAATGAGCAGTTCTTC
TRBD2,TRBJ2-1,NA,TRBV7-8,CASKTGLAGGAYNEQFF,TGTGCCAGCAAAACGGGACTAGCGGGAGGAGCCTACAATGAGCAGTTCTTC
TRBD2,TRBJ2-1,once,TRBV4-2,CASSRGLAGESYNEQFF,TGTGCCAGCAGCCGCGGACTAGCGGGAGAGTCCTACAATGAGCAGTTCTTC
TRBD2,TRBJ2-3,NA,TRBV3-1/TRBV3-2,CASSQIPRLAGWTDTQYF,TGTGCCAGCAGCCAAATCCCCAGACTAGCGGGGTGGACAGATACGCAGTATTTT
TRBD1,TRBJ2-1,NA,TRBV28,CASSLRTGGISEQFF,TGTGCCAGCAGTTTAAGAACAGGGGGAATATCTGAGCAGTTCTTC
NA,TRBJ1-6,NA,TRBV28,CASNGKTGMDSPLHF,TGTGCCAGCAACGGAAAAACAGGGATGGATTCACCCCTCCACTTT